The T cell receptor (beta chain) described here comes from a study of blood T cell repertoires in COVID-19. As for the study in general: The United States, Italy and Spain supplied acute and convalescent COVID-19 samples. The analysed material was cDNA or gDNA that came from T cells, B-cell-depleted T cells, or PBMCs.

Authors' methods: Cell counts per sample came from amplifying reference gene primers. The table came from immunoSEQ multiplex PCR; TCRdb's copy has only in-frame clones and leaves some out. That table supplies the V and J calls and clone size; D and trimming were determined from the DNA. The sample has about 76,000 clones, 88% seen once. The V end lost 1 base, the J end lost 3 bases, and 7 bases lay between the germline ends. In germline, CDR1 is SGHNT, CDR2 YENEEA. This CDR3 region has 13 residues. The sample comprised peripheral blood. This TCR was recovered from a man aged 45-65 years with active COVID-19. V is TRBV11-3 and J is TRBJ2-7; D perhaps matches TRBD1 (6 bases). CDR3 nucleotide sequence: TGTGCCAGCAGCTTAGGGGGGCTCTACGAGCAGTACTTC. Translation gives CASSLGGLYEQYF.